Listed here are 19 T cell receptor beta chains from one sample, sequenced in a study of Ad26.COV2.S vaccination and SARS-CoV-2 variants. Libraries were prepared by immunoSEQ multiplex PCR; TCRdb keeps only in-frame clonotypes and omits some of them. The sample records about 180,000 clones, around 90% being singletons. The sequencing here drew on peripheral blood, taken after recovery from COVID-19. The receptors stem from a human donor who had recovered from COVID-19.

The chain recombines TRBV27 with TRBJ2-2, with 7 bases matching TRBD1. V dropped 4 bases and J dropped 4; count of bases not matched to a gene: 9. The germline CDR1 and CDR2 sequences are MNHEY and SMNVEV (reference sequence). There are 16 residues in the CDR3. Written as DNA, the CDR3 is TGTGCCAGCAGTTCCCCGAATAGGGGGCGCACCGGGGAGCTGTTTTTT. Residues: CASSSPNRGRTGELFF.

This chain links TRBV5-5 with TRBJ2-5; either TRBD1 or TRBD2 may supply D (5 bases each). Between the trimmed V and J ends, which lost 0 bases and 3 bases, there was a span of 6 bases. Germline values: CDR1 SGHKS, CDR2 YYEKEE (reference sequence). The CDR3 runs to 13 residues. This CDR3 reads CASSLGGEETQYF. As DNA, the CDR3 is TGTGCCAGCAGCTTGGGAGGGGAAGAGACCCAGTACTTC.

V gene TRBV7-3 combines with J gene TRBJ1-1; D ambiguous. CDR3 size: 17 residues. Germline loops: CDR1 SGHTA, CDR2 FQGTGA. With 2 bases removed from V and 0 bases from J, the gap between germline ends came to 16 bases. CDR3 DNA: TGTGCCAGCAGCTTAGGAGGAGCGGGAAGCATGAACACTGAAGCTTTCTTT. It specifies CASSLGGAGSMNTEAFF. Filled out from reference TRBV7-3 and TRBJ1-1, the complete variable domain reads GAGVSQTPSNKVTEKGKYVELRCDPISGHTALYWYRQSLGQGPEFLIYFQGTGAADDSGLPNDRFFAVRPEGSVSTLKIQRTERGDSAVYLCASSLGGAGSMNTEAFFGQGTRLTVV.

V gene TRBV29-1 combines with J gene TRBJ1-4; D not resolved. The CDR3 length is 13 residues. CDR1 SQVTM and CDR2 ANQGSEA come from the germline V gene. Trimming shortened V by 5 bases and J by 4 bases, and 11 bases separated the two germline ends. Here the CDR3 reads CSVQTAINEKLFF. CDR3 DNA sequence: TGCAGCGTTCAAACAGCGATTAATGAAAAACTGTTTTTT.

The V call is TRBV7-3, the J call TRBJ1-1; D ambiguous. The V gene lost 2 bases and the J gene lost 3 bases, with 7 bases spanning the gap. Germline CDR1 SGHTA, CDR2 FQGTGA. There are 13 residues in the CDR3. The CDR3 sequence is CASSLVRDTEAFF. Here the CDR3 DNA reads TGTGCCAGCAGCTTAGTGAGGGACACTGAAGCTTTCTTT.

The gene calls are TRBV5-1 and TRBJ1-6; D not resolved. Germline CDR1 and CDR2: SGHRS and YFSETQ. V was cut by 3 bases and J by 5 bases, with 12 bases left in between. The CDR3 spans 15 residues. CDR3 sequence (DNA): TGCGCCAGCAGCTACCAACAGCAAAATAATTCACCCCTCCACTTT. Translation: CASSYQQQNNSPLHF.

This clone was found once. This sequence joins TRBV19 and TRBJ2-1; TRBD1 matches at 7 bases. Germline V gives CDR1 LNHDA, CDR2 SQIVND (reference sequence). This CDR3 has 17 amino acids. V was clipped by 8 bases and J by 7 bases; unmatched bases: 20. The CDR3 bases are TGTGCCAGTTCTACCTTCCACACAGGGGCGAGGGGGAATGAGCAGTTCTTC. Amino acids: CASSTFHTGARGNEQFF.

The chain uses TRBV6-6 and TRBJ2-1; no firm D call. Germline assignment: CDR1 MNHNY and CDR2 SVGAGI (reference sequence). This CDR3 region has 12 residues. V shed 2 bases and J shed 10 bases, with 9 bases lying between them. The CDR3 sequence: CASSYASREQFF. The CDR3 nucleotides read TGTGCCAGCAGTTACGCGTCGAGGGAGCAGTTCTTC.

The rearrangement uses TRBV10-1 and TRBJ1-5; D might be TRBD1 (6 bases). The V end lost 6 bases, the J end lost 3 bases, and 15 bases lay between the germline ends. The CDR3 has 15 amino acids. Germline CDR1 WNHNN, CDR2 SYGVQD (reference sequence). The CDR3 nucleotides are TGCGCCAGCAGGCCGCAGGGGCGGGTCAATCAGCCCCAGCATTTT. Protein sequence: CASRPQGRVNQPQHF.

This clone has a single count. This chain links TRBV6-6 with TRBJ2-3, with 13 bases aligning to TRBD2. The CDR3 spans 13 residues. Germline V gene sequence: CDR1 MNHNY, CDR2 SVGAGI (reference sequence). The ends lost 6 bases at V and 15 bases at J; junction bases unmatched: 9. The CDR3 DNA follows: TGTGCCAGCAGGGCCCAACTAGCGGGGGGGACCTATTTT. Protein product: CASRAQLAGGTYF.

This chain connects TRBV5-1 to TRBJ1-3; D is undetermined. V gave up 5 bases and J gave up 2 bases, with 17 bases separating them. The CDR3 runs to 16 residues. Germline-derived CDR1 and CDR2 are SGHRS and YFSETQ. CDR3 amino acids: CASSPHIQPAGNTIYF. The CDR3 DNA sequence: TGCGCCAGCAGTCCACACATCCAGCCGGCTGGAAACACCATATATTTT.

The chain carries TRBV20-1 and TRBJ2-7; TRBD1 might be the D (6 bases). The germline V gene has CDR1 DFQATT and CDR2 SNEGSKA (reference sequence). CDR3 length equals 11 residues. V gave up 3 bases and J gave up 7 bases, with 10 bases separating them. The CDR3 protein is CSAREQGEQYF. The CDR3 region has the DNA TGCAGTGCTAGGGAACAGGGAGAGCAGTACTTC.

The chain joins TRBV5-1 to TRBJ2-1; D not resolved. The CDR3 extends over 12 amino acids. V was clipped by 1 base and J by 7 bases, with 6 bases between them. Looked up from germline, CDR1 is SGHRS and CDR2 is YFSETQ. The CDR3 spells CASSLPANEQFF. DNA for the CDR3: TGCGCCAGCAGCTTGCCGGCGAATGAGCAGTTCTTC.

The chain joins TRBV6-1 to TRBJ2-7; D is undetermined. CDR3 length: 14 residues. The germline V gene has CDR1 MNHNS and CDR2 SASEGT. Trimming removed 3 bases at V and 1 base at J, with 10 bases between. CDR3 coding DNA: TGTGCCAGCAGTGATCTCCCCGGTTCCTACGAGCAGTACTTC. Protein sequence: CASSDLPGSYEQYF.

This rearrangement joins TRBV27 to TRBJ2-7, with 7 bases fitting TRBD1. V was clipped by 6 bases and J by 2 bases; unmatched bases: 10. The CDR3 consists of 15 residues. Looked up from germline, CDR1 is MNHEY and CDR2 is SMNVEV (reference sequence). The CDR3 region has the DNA TGTGCCAGCAGAAACACGGGACAGCGAGCCTACGAGCAGTACTTC. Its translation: CASRNTGQRAYEQYF.

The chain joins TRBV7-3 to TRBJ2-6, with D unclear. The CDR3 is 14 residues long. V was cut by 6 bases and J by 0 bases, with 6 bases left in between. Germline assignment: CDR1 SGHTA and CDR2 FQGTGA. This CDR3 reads CASSSGSGANVLTF. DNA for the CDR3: TGTGCCAGCAGTTCGGGCTCTGGGGCCAACGTCCTGACTTTC.

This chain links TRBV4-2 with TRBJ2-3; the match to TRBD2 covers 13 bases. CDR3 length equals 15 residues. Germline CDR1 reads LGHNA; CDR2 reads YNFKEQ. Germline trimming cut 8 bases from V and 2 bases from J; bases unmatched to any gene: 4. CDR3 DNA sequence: TGTGCCAGCGGCACTAGCGGGGGGGCCACAGATACGCAGTATTTT. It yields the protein CASGTSGGATDTQYF.

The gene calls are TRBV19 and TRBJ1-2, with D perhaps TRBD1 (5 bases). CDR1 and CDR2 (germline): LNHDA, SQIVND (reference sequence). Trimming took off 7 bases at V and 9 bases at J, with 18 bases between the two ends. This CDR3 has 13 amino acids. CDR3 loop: CASNPGALRSYTF. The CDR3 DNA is TGTGCCAGTAATCCCGGGGCCCTCAGGAGCTACACCTTC.

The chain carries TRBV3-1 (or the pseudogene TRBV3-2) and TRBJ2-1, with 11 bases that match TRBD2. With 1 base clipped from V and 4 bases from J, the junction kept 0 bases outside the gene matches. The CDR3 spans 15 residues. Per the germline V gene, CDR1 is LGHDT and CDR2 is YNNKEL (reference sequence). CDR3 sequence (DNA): TGTGCCAGCAGCCAAGTAGCGGGAGGGTACAATGAGCAGTTCTTC. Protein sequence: CASSQVAGGYNEQFF.